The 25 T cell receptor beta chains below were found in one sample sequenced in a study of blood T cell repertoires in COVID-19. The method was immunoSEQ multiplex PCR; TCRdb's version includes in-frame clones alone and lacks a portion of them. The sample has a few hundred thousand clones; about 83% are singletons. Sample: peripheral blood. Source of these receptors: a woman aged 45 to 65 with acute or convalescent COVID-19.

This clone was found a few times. In DNA, the CDR3 is TGTGCCTGGAGCCGAGATCAGCAGGGGGCGCGGGGCTACACCTTC. It yields the protein CAWSRDQQGARGYTF. The J gene is TRBJ1-2, the V gene TRBV30; 8 bases line up with TRBD1. CDR3 size: 15 residues. CDR1 GTSNPN and CDR2 SVGIG come from the germline V gene (reference sequence). J lost 8 bases, V lost 3 bases, and 14 bases had no gene match.

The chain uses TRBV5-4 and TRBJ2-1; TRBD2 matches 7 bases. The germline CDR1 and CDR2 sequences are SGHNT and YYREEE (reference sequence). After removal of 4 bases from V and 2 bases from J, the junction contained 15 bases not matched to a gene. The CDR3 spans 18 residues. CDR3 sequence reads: CASSPSPTGGPTYNEQFF. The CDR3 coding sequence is TGTGCCAGCAGCCCCTCCCCAACGGGGGGTCCTACCTACAATGAGCAGTTCTTC. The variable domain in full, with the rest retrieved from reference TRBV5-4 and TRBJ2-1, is ETGVTQSPTHLIKTRGQQVTLRCSSQSGHNTVSWYQQALGQGPQFIFQYYREEENGRGNFPPRFSGLQFPNYSSELNVNALELDDSALYLCASSPSPTGGPTYNEQFFGPGTRLTVL.

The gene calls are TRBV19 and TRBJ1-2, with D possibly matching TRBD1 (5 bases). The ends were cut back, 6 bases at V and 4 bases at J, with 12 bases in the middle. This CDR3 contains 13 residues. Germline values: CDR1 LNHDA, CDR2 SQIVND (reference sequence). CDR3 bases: TGTGCCAGTAGCCTGGGGACTGGCTATGGCTACACCTTC. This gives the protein CASSLGTGYGYTF.

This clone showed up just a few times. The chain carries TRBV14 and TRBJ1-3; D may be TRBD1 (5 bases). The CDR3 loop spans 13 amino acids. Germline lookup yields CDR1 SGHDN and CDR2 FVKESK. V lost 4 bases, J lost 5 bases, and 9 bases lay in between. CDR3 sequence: CASSPDIRNTIYF. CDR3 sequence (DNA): TGTGCCAGCAGCCCGGACATTCGAAACACCATATATTTT.

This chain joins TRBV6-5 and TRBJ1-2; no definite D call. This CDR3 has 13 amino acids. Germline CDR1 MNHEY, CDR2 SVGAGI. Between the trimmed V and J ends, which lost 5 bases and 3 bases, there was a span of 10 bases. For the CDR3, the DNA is TGTGCCAGCAGTACTATAGAGGACTATGGCTACACCTTC. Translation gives CASSTIEDYGYTF.

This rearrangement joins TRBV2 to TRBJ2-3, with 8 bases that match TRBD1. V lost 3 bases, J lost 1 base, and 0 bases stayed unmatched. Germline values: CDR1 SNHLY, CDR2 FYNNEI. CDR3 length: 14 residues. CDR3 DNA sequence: TGTGCCAGCAGTGAGGGACAGGGCACAGATACGCAGTATTTT. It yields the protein CASSEGQGTDTQYF.

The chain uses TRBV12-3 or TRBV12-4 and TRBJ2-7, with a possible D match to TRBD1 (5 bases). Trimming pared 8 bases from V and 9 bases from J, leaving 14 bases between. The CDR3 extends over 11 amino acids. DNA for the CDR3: TGTGCCAGCTCGTCTCAGCAGGGGCAGTACTTC. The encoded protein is CASSSQQGQYF.

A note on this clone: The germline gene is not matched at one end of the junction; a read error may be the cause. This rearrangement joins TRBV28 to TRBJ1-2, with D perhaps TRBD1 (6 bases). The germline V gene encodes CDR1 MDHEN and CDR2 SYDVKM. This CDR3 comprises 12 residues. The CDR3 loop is CAGSDRHYGYTF. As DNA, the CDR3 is TGTGCCGGCAGCGACAGGCACTATGGCTACACCTTC.

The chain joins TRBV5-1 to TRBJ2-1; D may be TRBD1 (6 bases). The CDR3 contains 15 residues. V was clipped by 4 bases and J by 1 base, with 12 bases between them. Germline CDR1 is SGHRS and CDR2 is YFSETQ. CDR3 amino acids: CASSQQGNSYNEQFF. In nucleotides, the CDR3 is TGCGCCAGCAGCCAGCAGGGGAATTCCTACAATGAGCAGTTCTTC.

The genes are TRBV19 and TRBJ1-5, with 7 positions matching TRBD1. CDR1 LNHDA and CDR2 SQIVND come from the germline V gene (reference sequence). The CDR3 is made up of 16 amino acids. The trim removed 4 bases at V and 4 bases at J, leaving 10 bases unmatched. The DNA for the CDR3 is TGTGCCAGTAGTAGCTGGAAGGGACAGTATAATCAGCCCCAGCATTTT. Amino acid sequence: CASSSWKGQYNQPQHF.

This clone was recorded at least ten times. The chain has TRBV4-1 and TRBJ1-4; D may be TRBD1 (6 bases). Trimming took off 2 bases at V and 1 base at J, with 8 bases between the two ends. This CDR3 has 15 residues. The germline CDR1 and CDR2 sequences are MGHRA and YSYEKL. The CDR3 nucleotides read TGCGCCAGCAGCCAACCGGACAGAACTAATGAAAAACTGTTTTTT. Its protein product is CASSQPDRTNEKLFF.

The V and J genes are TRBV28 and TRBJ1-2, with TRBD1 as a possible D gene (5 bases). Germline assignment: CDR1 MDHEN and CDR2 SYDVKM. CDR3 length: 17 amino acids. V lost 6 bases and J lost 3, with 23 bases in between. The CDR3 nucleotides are TGTGCCAGCAGCCTGTTTACTTCGGGGGGGAAGGACTATGGCTACACCTTC. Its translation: CASSLFTSGGKDYGYTF.

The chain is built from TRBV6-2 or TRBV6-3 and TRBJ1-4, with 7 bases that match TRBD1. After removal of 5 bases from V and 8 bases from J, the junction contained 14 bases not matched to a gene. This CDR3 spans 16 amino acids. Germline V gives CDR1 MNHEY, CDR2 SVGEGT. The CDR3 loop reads CASSTYPGTAGEKLFF. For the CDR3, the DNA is TGTGCCAGCAGTACCTACCCCGGGACAGCCGGGGAAAAACTGTTTTTT.

In DNA form, the CDR3 reads TGTGCCAGCAGAAGTCGCCGACTAGCGGCCAACTACGAGCAGTACTTC. Its protein product is CASRSRRLAANYEQYF. The rearrangement uses TRBV28 and TRBJ2-7; 9 bases map to TRBD2. The trim removed 6 bases at V and 3 bases at J, leaving 12 bases unmatched. CDR3 length equals 16 residues. Germline values: CDR1 MDHEN, CDR2 SYDVKM.

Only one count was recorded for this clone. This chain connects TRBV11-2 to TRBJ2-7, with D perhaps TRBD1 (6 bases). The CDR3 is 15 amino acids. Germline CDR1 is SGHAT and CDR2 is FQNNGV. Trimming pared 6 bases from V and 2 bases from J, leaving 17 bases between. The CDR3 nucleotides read TGTGCCAGCAGGCCCCCGCAGGGGCCCCCCTACGAGCAGTACTTC. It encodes CASRPPQGPPYEQYF.

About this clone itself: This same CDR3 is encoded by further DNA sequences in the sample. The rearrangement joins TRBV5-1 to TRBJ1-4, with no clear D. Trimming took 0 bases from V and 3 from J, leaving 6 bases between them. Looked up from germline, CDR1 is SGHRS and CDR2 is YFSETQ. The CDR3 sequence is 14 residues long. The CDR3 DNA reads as TGCGCCAGCAGCTTGGGTACAGCTAATGAAAAACTGTTTTTT. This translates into CASSLGTANEKLFF.

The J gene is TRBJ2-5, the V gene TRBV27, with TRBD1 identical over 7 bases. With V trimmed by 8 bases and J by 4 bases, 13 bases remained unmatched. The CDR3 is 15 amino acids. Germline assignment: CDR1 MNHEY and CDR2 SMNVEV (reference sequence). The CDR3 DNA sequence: TGTGCCAGCGCCTGGACAGGACATACAGGAGAGACCCAGTACTTC. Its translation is CASAWTGHTGETQYF.

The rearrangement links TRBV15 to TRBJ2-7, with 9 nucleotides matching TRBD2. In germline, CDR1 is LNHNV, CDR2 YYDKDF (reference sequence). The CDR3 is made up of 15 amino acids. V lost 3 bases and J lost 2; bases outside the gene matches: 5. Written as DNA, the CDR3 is TGTGCCACCAGCAGTAGACTAGCGGATCCCTACGAGCAGTACTTC. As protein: CATSSRLADPYEQYF.

CDR3 sequence: CASSLTGESYEQYF. The CDR3 DNA reads as TGTGCCAGCAGCCTGACAGGGGAATCCTACGAGCAGTACTTC. The chain is built from TRBV7-8 and TRBJ2-7; TRBD1 aligns across 8 bases. Germline CDR1 is SGHVS and CDR2 is FQNEAQ. The CDR3 covers 14 residues. After removal of 5 bases from V and 1 base from J, the junction contained 4 bases not matched to a gene.

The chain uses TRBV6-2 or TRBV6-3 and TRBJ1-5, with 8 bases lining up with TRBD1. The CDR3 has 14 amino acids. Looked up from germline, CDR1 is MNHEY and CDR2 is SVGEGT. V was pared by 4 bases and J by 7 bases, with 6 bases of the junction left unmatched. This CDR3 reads CASSFWTGQQPQHF. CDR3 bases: TGTGCCAGCAGTTTCTGGACAGGGCAACAGCCCCAGCATTTT.

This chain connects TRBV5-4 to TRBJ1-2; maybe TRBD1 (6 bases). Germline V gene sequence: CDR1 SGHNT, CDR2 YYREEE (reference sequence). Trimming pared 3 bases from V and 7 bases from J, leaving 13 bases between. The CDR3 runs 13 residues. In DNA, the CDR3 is TGTGCCAGCAGCTACACAGGGAATGGTGGCTACACCTTC. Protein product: CASSYTGNGGYTF. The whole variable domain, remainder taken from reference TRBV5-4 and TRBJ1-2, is ETGVTQSPTHLIKTRGQQVTLRCSSQSGHNTVSWYQQALGQGPQFIFQYYREEENGRGNFPPRFSGLQFPNYSSELNVNALELDDSALYLCASSYTGNGGYTFGSGTRLTVV.

CDR3 in DNA: TGTGCCAGCAGCTTTTCCGGGAGGGCCTACGAGCAGTACTTC. This translates into CASSFSGRAYEQYF. This chain links TRBV5-4 with TRBJ2-7; 8 nucleotides line up with TRBD2. J lost 2 bases, V lost 2 bases, and 3 bases had no gene match. Germline-derived CDR1 and CDR2 are SGHNT and YYREEE (reference sequence). CDR3 size: 14 residues.

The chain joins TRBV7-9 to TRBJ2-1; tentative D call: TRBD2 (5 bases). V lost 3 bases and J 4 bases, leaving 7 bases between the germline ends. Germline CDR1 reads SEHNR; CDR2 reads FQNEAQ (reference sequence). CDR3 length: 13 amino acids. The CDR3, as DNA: TGTGCCAGCAGCTTCGGACTGTACAATGAGCAGTTCTTC. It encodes CASSFGLYNEQFF.

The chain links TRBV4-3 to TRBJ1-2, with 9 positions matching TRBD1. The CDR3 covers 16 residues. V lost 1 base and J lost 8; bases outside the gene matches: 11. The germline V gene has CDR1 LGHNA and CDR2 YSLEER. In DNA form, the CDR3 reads TGCGCCAGCAGCCAAGTCTTATGGGGACAGGGTAAAGGCTACACCTTC. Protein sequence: CASSQVLWGQGKGYTF.

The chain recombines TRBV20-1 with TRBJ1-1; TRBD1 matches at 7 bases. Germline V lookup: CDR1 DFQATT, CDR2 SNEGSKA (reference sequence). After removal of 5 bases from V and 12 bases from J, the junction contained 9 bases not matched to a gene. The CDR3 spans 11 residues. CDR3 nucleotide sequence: TGCAGTGCTCAGGGGGGTAAAAGTTCTTTCTTT. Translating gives CSAQGGKSSFF.